This TCR beta chain was sequenced during a study of Ad26.COV2.S vaccination and SARS-CoV-2 variants. Study-wide background: The COV1001 Ad26.COV2.S trial arm included the donor.

This CDR3 is built from 15 residues. V shed 5 bases and J 1 base; nucleotides not matched to a gene: 5. Germline lookup yields CDR1 LNHNV and CDR2 YYDKDF (reference sequence). TCRdb keeps only in-frame clones here, not all; method: immunoSEQ multiplex PCR. The sample has 350,000 to 450,000 clones; 89% are singletons. The treatment: roughly 19 received Ad26.COV2.S at low or high dose, single or two shots; about five received placebo; per-sample allocation not given. Collection of the samples took place on day 63 after the first injection of vaccine or placebo. The clonotype comes from a person aged 18-60 years who received the Ad26.COV2.S COVID-19 vaccine or a placebo. The sequencing used peripheral blood, collected in a trial of Ad26.COV2.S vaccine versus placebo. V and J are TRBV15 and TRBJ2-1; TRBD1 matches 7 bases. CDR3: CATSLRQGSYNEQFF. The CDR3 bases are TGTGCCACCAGCTTACGACAGGGTTCCTACAATGAGCAGTTCTTC.